The rows below give T cell receptor beta chains drawn from one sample of a study of T cells in Graves' hyperthyroidism and ophthalmopathy. TCRdb reprocessed the multiplex PCR reads via MiXCR and lists one record per CDR3 protein. The top ten hold roughly 15% of the sample, which has about 420,000 distinct CDR3 sequences, less than 20% seen once. Material: blood. The receptors come from a woman under 30 with Graves' hyperthyroidism. Each CDR3 is given with its conserved first and last residue. The D gene is left open where the match is weak. Clone size, where shown, is once, few, many, or a class for clones that have expanded.

D gene	clone size	V gene	J gene	CDR3 DNA	CDR3 protein
TRBD2	many	TRBV27	TRBJ2-7	TGTGCCAGCAGTTCCTGGACTAGCGGCTCCTACGAGCAGTACTTC	CASSSWTSGSYEQYF
TRBD1	many	TRBV11-3	TRBJ2-5	TGTGCCAGCAGCCCTATCGGACAGGAAGAGACCCAGTACTTC	CASSPIGQEETQYF
TRBD1	.	TRBV7-9	TRBJ2-7	TGTGCCAGCAGCTTAGAGCTGGGACAGCCCTACGAGCAGTACTTC	CASSLELGQPYEQYF
TRBD1	.	TRBV19	TRBJ2-7	TGTGCCAGTAGTACCTCCCTCCCCGGGACAGGGAAGCACGAGCAGTACTTC	CASSTSLPGTGKHEQYF
.	.	TRBV5-1	TRBJ2-3	TGCGCCAGCAGCTCCGGGACCCAGGAGTATTTT	CASSSGTQEYF
TRBD1	many	TRBV7-9	TRBJ2-3	TGTGCCAGCACCGGGACAGGTTTCATAGATACGCAGTATTTT	CASTGTGFIDTQYF
TRBD2	.	TRBV6-2/TRBV6-3	TRBJ2-3	TGTGCCAGCAGTTACACCCCGGGACTAACCGACACAGATACGCAGTATTTT	CASSYTPGLTDTDTQYF
.	few	TRBV6-1	TRBJ2-3	TGTGCCAGCAGCAGAAGCGGAGGAAGCACAGATACGCAGTATTTT	CASSRSGGSTDTQYF
.	.	TRBV2	TRBJ1-5	TGTGCCAGCAGTGAGGGGCAGGGATGGTATCAGCCCCAGCATTTT	CASSEGQGWYQPQHF
.	.	TRBV19	TRBJ2-1	TGTGCCAGTAGTACTCTCGGGGGTAGTAATGAGCAGTTCTTC	CASSTLGGSNEQFF
.	many	TRBV27	TRBJ2-1	TGTGCCAGCAGTTTATCCCCTTCTCTAGCGACTGAGCAGTTCTTC	CASSLSPSLATEQFF
.	few	TRBV29-1	TRBJ2-1	TGCAGCGTTGTGCTGGGCTCCTACAATGAGCAGTTCTTC	CSVVLGSYNEQFF
TRBD1	.	TRBV7-9	TRBJ1-2	TGTGCCACCCGACGGACAGGGGATCCCTATGGCTACACCTTC	CATRRTGDPYGYTF
.	many	TRBV5-6	TRBJ2-5	TGTGCCAGCAGCTTACAATCCATGGGGACCCAGTACTTC	CASSLQSMGTQYF
TRBD1	.	TRBV6-5	TRBJ1-2	TGTGCCAGCAGTTCCCGGACAGGGGGGGACTATGGCTACACCTTC	CASSSRTGGDYGYTF
TRBD1	many	TRBV18	TRBJ2-7	TGTGCCAGCTCATCGGGACAGGGTGGATACGAGCAGTACTTC	CASSSGQGGYEQYF
.	many	TRBV7-8	TRBJ2-6	TGTGCCAGCAGCTTAGAAGGTGGCATCTCTGGGGCCAACGTCCTGACTTTC	CASSLEGGISGANVLTF
.	few	TRBV3-1	TRBJ1-2	TGTGCCAGCAGCCAAGATAAGGTTAACTATGGCTACACCTTC	CASSQDKVNYGYTF
.	.	TRBV20-1	TRBJ2-7	TGCAGTGCTAGAGATATTAGCGGTGTCGAGCAGTACTTC	CSARDISGVEQYF
.	.	TRBV6-1	TRBJ1-1	TGTGCCAGCAGTACCTTCGTAGGCGGTGAAGCTTTCTTT	CASSTFVGGEAFF
.	many	TRBV7-2	TRBJ1-5	TGTGCCAGCAGCTTGACACCGTATAGCAATCAGCCCCAGCATTTT	CASSLTPYSNQPQHF
.	.	TRBV4-3	TRBJ1-5	TGCGCCAGCAGCCAGGCTAATAGCAATCAGCCCCAGCATTTT	CASSQANSNQPQHF
TRBD2	many	TRBV6-2/TRBV6-3	TRBJ2-1	TGTGCCAGCAGCTTAGCGGGGGAAGTCGATGAGCAGTTCTTC	CASSLAGEVDEQFF
.	many	TRBV11-2	TRBJ2-7	TGTGCCAGCAGCTTAGATCTGCTCTACGAGCAGTACTTC	CASSLDLLYEQYF